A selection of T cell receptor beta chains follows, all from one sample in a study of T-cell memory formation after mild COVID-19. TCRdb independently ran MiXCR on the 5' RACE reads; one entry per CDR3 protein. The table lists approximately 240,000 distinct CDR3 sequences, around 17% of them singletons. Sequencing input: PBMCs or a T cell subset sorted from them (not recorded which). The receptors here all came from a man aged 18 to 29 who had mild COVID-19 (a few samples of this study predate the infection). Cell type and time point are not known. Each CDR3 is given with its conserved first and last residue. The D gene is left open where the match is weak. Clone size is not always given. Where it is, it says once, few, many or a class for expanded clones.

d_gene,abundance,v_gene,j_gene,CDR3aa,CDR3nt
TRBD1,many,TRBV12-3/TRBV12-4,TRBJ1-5,CASSLGQGRVSNQPQHF,TGTGCCAGCAGTCTCGGACAGGGGCGAGTAAGCAATCAGCCCCAGCATTTT
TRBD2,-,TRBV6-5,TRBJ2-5,CASSYSLAGGGETQYF,TGTGCCAGCAGTTACTCCCTAGCGGGGGGCGGGGAGACCCAGTACTTC
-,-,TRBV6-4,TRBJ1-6,CASRRTADSPLHF,TGTGCCAGCAGGAGGACGGCAGATTCACCCCTCCACTTT
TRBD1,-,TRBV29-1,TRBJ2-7,CSVRYSTGLEQYF,TGCAGCGTCCGCTACTCGACAGGGCTCGAGCAGTACTTC
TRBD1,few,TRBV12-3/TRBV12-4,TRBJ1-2,CASSQGETYGYTF,TGTGCCAGCAGCCAGGGGGAAACCTATGGCTACACCTTC
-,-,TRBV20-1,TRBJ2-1,CSARVAYNEQFF,TGCAGTGCCCGTGTGGCATACAATGAGCAGTTCTTC
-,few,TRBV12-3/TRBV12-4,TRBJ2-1,CASRGKGGTYNEQFF,TGTGCCAGCAGGGGGAAGGGGGGGACCTACAATGAGCAGTTCTTC
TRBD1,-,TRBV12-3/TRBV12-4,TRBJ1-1,CASSWARGLDAFF,TGTGCCAGCAGTTGGGCCAGGGGGCTGGATGCTTTCTTT
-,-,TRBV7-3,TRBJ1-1,CATSTGQNTEALF,TGTGCCACCTCCACAGGGCAAAACACTGAAGCTTTATTT
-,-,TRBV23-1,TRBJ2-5,CASSRSAVDSLQETQYF,TGCGCCAGCAGTCGCTCCGCGGTCGACAGTCTCCAAGAGACCCAGTACTTC
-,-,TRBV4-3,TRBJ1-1,CASSQEPYTEAFF,TGCGCCAGCAGCCAAGAGCCCTACACTGAAGCTTTCTTT
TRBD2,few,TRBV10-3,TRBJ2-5,CAISERGGKETQYF,TGTGCCATCAGTGAGCGGGGGGGAAAAGAGACCCAGTACTTC
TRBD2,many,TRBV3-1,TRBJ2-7,CASSQASGSYEQYF,TGTGCCAGCAGCCAAGCTAGCGGCTCCTACGAGCAGTACTTC
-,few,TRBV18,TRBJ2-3,CASSEGPTDTQYF,TGTGCCAGCTCCGAGGGTCCCACAGATACGCAGTATTTT
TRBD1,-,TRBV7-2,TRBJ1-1,CASSLTQGKAFF,TGTGCCAGCAGCTTGACACAGGGGAAAGCTTTCTTT
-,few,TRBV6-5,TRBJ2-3,CASSYSAAGRTDTQYF,TGTGCCAGCAGTTACTCGGCGGCAGGGCGCACAGATACGCAGTATTTT
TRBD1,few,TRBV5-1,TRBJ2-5,CASSLGQGRRETQYF,TGCGCCAGCAGCTTGGGACAGGGGCGAAGAGAGACCCAGTACTTC
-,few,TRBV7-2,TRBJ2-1,CASSLVAGLNEQFF,TGTGCCAGCAGCTTAGTGGCGGGGCTGAATGAGCAGTTCTTC
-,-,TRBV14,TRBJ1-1,CASSQGPGTMNTEAFF,TGTGCCAGCAGCCAAGGGCCAGGCACCATGAACACTGAAGCTTTCTTT
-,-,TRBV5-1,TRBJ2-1,CASSFVLPSSYNEQFF,TGCGCCAGCAGCTTCGTACTACCGAGCTCCTACAATGAGCAGTTCTTC
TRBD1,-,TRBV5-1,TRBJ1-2,CASSRTGINYGYTF,TGCGCCAGCAGCAGGACAGGTATTAACTATGGCTACACCTTC
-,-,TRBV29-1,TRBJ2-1,CSVHKSSYNEQFF,TGCAGCGTTCATAAAAGCTCCTACAATGAGCAGTTCTTC
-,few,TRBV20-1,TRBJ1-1,CSCQGGTEAFF,TGCAGTTGCCAAGGCGGCACTGAAGCTTTCTTT
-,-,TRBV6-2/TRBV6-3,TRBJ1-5,CASSYFPTDSNQPQHF,TGTGCCAGCAGTTACTTCCCCACCGATAGCAATCAGCCCCAGCATTTT
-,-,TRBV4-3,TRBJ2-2,CATSGHLKTGELFF,TGCGCCACCTCGGGACACCTAAAGACCGGGGAGCTGTTTTTT
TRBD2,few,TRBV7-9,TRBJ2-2,CASPSWGGTGELFF,TGTGCCAGCCCTAGCTGGGGAGGGACCGGGGAGCTGTTTTTT
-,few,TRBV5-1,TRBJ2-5,CASSLGTTEETQYF,TGCGCCAGCAGCTTGGGGACTACGGAGGAGACCCAGTACTTC